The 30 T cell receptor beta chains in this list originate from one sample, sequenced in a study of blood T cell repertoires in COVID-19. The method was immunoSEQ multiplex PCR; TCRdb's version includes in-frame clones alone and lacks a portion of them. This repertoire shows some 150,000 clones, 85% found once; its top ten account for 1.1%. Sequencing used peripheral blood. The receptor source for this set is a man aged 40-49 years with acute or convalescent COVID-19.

The CDR3 nucleotides read TGTGCCAGCAGAACTGACAGCTCTGTCTACACCTTC. It yields the protein CASRTDSSVYTF. V is TRBV12-3 or TRBV12-4 and J is TRBJ1-2, with a possible D match to TRBD1 (5 bases). V gave up 6 bases and J gave up 10 bases, with 15 bases separating them. The CDR3 covers 12 residues.

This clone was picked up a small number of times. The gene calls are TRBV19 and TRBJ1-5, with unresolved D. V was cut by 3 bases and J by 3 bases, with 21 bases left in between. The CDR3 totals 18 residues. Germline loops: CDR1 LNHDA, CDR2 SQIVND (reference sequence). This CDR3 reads CASSINSLQLNPNQPQHF. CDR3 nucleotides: TGTGCCAGTAGTATTAATTCGTTACAGCTTAACCCCAATCAGCCCCAGCATTTT.

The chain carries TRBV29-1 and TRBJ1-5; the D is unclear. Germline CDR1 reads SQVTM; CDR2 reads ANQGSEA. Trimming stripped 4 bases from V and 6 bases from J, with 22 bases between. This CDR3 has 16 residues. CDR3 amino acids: CSVVGTWPVRGQPQHF. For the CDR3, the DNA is TGCAGCGTTGTCGGTACATGGCCTGTTCGGGGTCAGCCCCAGCATTTT.

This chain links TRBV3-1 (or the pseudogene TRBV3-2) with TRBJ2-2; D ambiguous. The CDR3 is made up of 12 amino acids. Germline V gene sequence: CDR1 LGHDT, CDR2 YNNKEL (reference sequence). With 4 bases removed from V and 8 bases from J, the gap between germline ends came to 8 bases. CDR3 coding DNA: TGTGCCAGCAGCCCCGCCGCGGGGGAGCTGTTTTTT. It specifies CASSPAAGELFF.

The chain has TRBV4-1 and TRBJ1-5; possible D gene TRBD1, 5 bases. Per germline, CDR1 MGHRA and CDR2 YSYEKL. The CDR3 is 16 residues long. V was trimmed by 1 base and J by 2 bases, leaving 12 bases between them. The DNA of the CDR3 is TGCGCCAGCAGCCAAGGCAGGGCCAGAGGCAATCAGCCCCAGCATTTT. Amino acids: CASSQGRARGNQPQHF.

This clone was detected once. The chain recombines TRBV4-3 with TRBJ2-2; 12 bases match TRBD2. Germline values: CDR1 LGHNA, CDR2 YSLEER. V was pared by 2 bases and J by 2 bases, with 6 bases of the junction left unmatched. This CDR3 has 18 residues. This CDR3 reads CASSQQIGLAGNTGELFF. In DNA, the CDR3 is TGCGCCAGCAGCCAACAGATAGGACTAGCGGGAAACACCGGGGAGCTGTTTTTT.

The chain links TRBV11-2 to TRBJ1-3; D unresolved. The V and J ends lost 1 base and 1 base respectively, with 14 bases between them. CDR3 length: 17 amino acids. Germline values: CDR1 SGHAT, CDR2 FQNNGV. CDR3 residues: CASSLARERSSGNTIYF. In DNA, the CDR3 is TGTGCCAGCAGCTTAGCGCGCGAACGGTCGTCTGGAAACACCATATATTTT.

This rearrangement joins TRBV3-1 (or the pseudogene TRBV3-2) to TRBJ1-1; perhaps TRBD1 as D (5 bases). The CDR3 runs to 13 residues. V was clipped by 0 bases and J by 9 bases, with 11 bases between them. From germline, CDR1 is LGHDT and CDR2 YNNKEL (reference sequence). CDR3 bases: TGTGCCAGCAGCCAAGAAGGGCAGGACAAAGCTTTCTTT. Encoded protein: CASSQEGQDKAFF.

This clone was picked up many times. In DNA, the CDR3 is TGTGCCAGCTCAGCCAGCCTAACCTCGGGCAGGGCCGGGCATGGCTACACCTTC. Amino acid sequence: CASSASLTSGRAGHGYTF. The V call is TRBV18, the J call TRBJ1-2, with D tentatively TRBD1 (5 bases). Germline CDR1 and CDR2: KGHSH and LQKENI. Trimming removed 5 bases from V and 6 bases from J, with 28 bases in between. This CDR3 has 18 residues.

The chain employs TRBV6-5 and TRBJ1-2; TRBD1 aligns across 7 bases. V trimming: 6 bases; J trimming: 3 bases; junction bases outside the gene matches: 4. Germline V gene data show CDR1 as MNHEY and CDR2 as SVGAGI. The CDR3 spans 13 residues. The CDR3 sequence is CASSRDSYYGYTF. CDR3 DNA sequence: TGTGCCAGCAGCCGGGACAGTTACTATGGCTACACCTTC.

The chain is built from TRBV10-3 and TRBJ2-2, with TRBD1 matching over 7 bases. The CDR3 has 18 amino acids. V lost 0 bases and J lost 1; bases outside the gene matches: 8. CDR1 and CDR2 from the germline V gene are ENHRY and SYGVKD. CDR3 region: CAISESSGRGMNTGELFF. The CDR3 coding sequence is TGTGCCATCAGTGAGTCGTCGGGCAGGGGGATGAACACCGGGGAGCTGTTTTTT.

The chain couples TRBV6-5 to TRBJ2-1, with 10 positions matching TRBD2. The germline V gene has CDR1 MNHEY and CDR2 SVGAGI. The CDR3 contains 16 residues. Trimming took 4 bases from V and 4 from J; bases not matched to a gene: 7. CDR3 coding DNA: TGTGCCAGCAGTTTTTCGAGGACTAGCGGATACAATGAGCAGTTCTTC. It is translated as CASSFSRTSGYNEQFF.

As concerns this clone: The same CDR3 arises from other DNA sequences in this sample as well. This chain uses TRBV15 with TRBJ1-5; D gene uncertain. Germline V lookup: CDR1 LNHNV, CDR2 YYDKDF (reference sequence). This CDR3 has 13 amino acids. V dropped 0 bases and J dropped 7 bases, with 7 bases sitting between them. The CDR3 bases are TGTGCCACCAGCAGAGATCGAGGACAGCCCCAGCATTTT. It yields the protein CATSRDRGQPQHF.

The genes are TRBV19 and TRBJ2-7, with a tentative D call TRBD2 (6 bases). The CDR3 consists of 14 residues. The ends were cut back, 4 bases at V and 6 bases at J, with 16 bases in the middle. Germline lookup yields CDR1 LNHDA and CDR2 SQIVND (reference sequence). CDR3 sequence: CASSSLQGLSEQYF. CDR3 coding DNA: TGTGCCAGTAGTAGTTTGCAGGGACTGTCCGAGCAGTACTTC. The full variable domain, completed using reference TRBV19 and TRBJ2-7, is DGGITQSPKYLFRKEGQNVTLSCEQNLNHDAMYWYRQDPGQGLRLIYYSQIVNDFQKGDIAEGYSVSREKKESFPLTVTSAQKNPTAFYLCASSSLQGLSEQYFGPGTRLTVT.

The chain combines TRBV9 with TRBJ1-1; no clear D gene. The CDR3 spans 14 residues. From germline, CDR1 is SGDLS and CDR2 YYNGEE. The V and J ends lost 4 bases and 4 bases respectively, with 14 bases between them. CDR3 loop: CASSFSTTGTEAFF. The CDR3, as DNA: TGTGCCAGCAGCTTCTCAACTACCGGCACTGAAGCTTTCTTT.

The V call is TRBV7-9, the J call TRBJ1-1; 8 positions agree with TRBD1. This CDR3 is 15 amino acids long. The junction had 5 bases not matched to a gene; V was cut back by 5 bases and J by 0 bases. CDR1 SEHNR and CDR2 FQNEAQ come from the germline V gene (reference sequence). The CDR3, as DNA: TGTGCCAGCAGCCCGTGGACAGGGATGAACACTGAAGCTTTCTTT. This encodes CASSPWTGMNTEAFF.

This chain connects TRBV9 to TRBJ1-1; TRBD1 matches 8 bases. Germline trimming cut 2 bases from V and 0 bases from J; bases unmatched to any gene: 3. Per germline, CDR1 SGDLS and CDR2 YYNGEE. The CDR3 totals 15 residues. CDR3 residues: CASSVTGELNTEAFF. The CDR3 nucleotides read TGTGCCAGCAGCGTGACAGGGGAATTGAACACTGAAGCTTTCTTT.

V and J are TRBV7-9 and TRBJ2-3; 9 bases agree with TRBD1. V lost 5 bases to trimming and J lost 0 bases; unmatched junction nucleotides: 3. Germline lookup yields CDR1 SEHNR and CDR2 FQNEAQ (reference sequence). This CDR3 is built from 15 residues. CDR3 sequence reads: CASSPGQGSTDTQYF. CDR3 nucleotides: TGTGCCAGCAGCCCGGGACAGGGTAGCACAGATACGCAGTATTTT. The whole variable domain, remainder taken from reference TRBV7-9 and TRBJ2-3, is DTGVSQNPRHKITKRGQNVTFRCDPISEHNRLYWYRQTLGQGPEFLTYFQNEAQLEKSRLLSDRFSAERPKGSFSTLEIQRTEQGDSAMYLCASSPGQGSTDTQYFGPGTRLTVL.

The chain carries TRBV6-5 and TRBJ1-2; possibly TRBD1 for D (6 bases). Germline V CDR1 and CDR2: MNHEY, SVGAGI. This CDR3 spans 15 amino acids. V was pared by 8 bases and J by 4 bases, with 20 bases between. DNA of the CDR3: TGTGCCAGCTCCCGGGGGGCCGAAAGCCCCTATGGCTACACCTTC. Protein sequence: CASSRGAESPYGYTF.

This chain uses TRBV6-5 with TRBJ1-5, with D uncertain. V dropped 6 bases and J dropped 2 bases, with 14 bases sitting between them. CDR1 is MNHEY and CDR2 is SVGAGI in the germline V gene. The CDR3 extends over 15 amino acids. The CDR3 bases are TGTGCCAGCAGGGCCCTTTTAGGAGGCAATCAGCCCCAGCATTTT. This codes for CASRALLGGNQPQHF.

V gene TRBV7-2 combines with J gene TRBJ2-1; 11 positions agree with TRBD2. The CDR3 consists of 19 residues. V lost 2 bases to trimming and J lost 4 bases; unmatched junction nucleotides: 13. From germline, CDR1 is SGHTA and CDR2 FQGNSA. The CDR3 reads CASSLRTSGGGDFYNEQFF. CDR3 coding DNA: TGTGCCAGCAGCTTACGCACTAGCGGGGGCGGTGATTTTTACAATGAGCAGTTCTTC. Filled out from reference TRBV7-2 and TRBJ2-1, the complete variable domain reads GAGVSQSPSNKVTEKGKDVELRCDPISGHTALYWYRQSLGQGLEFLIYFQGNSAPDKSGLPSDRFSAERTGGSVSTLTIQRTQQEDSAVYLCASSLRTSGGGDFYNEQFFGPGTRLTVL.

The CDR3 sequence is CASSFSGASGELFF. For the CDR3, the DNA is TGTGCCAGCAGTTTCTCGGGGGCCTCCGGGGAGCTGTTTTTT. The V call is TRBV6-5, the J call TRBJ2-2; D tentatively reads TRBD1 or TRBD2 (6 bases each). CDR1 and CDR2 from the germline V gene are MNHEY and SVGAGI. The CDR3 covers 14 residues. Trimming cost V 4 bases and J 6 bases, with 12 bases left between them.

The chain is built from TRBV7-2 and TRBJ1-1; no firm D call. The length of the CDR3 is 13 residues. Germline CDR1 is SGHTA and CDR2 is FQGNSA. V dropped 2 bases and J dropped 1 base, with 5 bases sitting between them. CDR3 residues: CASSLLRNTEAFF. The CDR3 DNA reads TGTGCCAGCAGCTTACTCAGGAACACTGAAGCTTTCTTT.

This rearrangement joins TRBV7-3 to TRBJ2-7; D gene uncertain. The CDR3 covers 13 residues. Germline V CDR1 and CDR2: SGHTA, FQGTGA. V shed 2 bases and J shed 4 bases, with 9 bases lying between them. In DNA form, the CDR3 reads TGTGCCAGCAGCTTAGACTCGAATTACGAGCAGTACTTC. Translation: CASSLDSNYEQYF. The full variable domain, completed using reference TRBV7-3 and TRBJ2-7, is GAGVSQTPSNKVTEKGKYVELRCDPISGHTALYWYRQSLGQGPEFLIYFQGTGAADDSGLPNDRFFAVRPEGSVSTLKIQRTERGDSAVYLCASSLDSNYEQYFGPGTRLTVT.

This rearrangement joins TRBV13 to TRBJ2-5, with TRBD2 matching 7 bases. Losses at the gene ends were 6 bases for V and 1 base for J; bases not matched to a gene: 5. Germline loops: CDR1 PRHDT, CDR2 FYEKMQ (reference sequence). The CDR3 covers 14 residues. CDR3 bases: TGTGCCAGCAGGCGGACGGGGGGCCAAGAGACCCAGTACTTC. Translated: CASRRTGGQETQYF.

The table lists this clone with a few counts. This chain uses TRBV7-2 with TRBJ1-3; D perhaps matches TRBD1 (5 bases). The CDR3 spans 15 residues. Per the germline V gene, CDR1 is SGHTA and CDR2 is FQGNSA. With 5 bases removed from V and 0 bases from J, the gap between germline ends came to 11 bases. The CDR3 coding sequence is TGTGCCAGCAGCGCCGACAGCAACTCTGGAAACACCATATATTTT. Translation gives CASSADSNSGNTIYF.

DNA for the CDR3: TGTGCCAGCAGGTCGCGGGCAACGGCATACGGAAACACCATATATTTT. Protein: CASRSRATAYGNTIYF. This sequence joins TRBV28 and TRBJ1-3; D is undetermined. The ends were cut back, 6 bases at V and 4 bases at J, with 19 bases in the middle. Germline V gene lookup returns CDR1 MDHEN and CDR2 SYDVKM. This CDR3 is 16 amino acids long. Complete variable domain (other parts from reference TRBV28 and TRBJ1-3): DVKVTQSSRYLVKRTGEKVFLECVQDMDHENMFWYRQDPGLGLRLIYFSYDVKMKEKGDIPEGYSVSREKKERFSLILESASTNQTSMYLCASRSRATAYGNTIYFGEGSWLTVV.

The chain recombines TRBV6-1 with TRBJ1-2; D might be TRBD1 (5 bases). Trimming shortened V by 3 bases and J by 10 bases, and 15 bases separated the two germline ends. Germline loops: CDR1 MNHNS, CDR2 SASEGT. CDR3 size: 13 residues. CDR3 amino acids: CASSEPGLRVYTF. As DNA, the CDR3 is TGTGCCAGCAGTGAGCCGGGACTTAGAGTCTACACCTTC.

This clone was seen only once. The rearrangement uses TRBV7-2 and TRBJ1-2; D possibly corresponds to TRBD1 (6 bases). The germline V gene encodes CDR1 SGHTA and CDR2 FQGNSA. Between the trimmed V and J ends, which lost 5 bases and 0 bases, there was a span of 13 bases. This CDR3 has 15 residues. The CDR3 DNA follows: TGTGCCAGCAGCCCCCGAGGGGGAGCTAACTATGGCTACACCTTC. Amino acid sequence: CASSPRGGANYGYTF.

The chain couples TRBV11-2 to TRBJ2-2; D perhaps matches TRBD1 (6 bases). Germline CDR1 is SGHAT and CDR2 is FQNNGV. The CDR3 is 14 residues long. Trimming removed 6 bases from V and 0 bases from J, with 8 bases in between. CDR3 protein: CASRRTANTGELFF. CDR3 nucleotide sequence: TGTGCCAGCAGGCGGACAGCGAACACCGGGGAGCTGTTTTTT.